This T cell receptor beta chain stems from a study of OX40 agonist ivuxolimab in advanced cancers. About the study as a whole: Ivuxolimab, which targeted the costimulatory receptor OX40 (CD134), was an agonistic, fully human IgG2 monoclonal antibody. Intravenous ivuxolimab was administered to patients every 2 weeks at six dose levels: 0.01, 0.1, 0.3, 1.5, 3 and 10 mg/kg. Of the approximately 50 dose-escalation patients, hepatocellular carcinoma was present in around 20, melanoma in approximately 15, renal cell carcinoma in 9 and head and neck cancer in 9. The dose-escalation cohort was over 70% male with a mean age of about 54 years, ranging from about 20 to 85. Patients were allowed to have had prior anti-PD-1, anti-PD-L1 or anti-CTLA-4 therapy, and 40% to 45% of the dose-escalation patients had been treated with checkpoint inhibitors. Three dose-escalation patients achieved partial responses, one with hepatocellular carcinoma and two with cutaneous melanoma. Peripheral TCRbeta sequencing was intended to test whether TCR sequence diversity was altered and clonal T-cell expansion was caused by ivuxolimab. The monotherapy dose-escalation portion (N ≈ 52 patients) of the phase I ivuxolimab trial is reported in the paper.

The trial excluded patients who had a history of autoimmune disease or who were on systemic immunosuppression. Peripheral blood for TCR sequencing was drawn from every dose cohort at baseline, at cycle 4 day 1 and at cycle 7 day 1. The samples were drawn from a first-in-human, open-label, multicenter phase I dose-escalation trial of ivuxolimab. Adults with locally advanced or metastatic melanoma, renal cell carcinoma, hepatocellular carcinoma or head and neck squamous cell carcinoma were enrolled in the trial. Before TCR sequencing, CD4+ and CD8+ T cells were separately sorted from peripheral blood. Here is what the overall study found, with its caveats: After ivuxolimab, expanded clones were on average more numerous among CD8+ T cells than among CD4+ T cells. The antigen specificity of the clonally expanded peripheral T cells was not determined. In the 0.1-3.0 mg/kg groups, partial responders had among the lowest normalized peripheral clonal expansion, particularly in CD8+ T cells. Low levels of normalized T-cell clonal expansion were also seen in some nonresponding patients. At doses from 0.1 to 3.0 mg/kg, clonal expansion was seen in both CD4+ and CD8+ blood T cells between baseline and week 6.

V loses 6 bases at its end and J loses 8 bases; junction bases beyond the gene matches: 4. From the cysteine through the phenylalanine, the CDR3 covers 14 amino acids. The retained sequence is limited to the CDR3, 42 bases, with the frame set at the first base. Sequences SGHTA (CDR1) and FQGTGA (CDR2) are obtained from the germline V gene. In its sample, this clone was seen once. It has no known antigen specificity. The record has no base qualities; no much larger clone is one base away. Genomic DNA was isolated from the sorted cells so that the TCRbeta CDR3 region could be sequenced. TCRbeta CDR3 regions were sequenced using the immunoSEQ Assay. Drawn from immuneACCESS, this table holds only the in-frame rearrangements with V and J called that TCRdb kept. Clones are partly lost; checked studies trace under half to an unresolved V gene and leave the rest unexplained. The sample records just under 75,000 clones, roughly 90% of which are singletons. The ten largest clones add up to roughly 0.54% of the sample.

The chain is encoded by TRBV7-3 joined to TRBJ2-1, with TRBD2 matching 13 junction bases. This TCR was sampled from an adult with an advanced solid tumor such as melanoma, head and neck, liver or kidney cancer. Sequences were derived from CD4+ or CD8+ T cells sorted from blood, sampled in a trial of the OX40 agonist ivuxolimab. CDR3 region: CASSYGLAGDEQFF. The DNA is TGTGCCAGCAGTTACGGACTAGCGGGAGATGAGCAGTTCTTC.